What follows are 30 T cell receptor beta chains derived from one specimen sequenced in a study of CD8+CD57+ T cells in acquired aplastic anemia. Patients chosen for sequencing had CD8+CD57+ cells that had expanded, as shown by flow cytometry. Profiles of TCR beta VDJ and CDR3 were generated from a genomic DNA template. Each CDR3 protein is one row after TCRdb ran MiXCR on the reads. Of a few hundred thousand distinct CDR3 sequences listed, over 25% were seen once; the top ten hold less than 0.85%. The specimen was sorted CD4+, CD8+, or CD8+CD57+ T cells (not recorded which) from PBMCs. The receptors originated from a human donor with aplastic anemia.

A remark on this clonotype: A junction boundary mismatches the germline segment, possibly from a read error. The chain couples TRBV10-3 to TRBJ1-5, with D possibly being TRBD1 (5 bases). Germline V lookup: CDR1 ENHRY, CDR2 SYGVKD. CDR3 size: 16 residues. The CDR3, as DNA: TGTGCCAGCAGTATAGGGCTCGGGAGTGGGGGAGGGCCCCAGCATTTT. This encodes CASSIGLGSGGGPQHF.

The chain combines TRBV24-1 with TRBJ2-1, with 7 nucleotides matching TRBD2. Per germline, CDR1 KGHDR and CDR2 SFDVKD. After removal of 3 bases from V and 2 bases from J, the junction contained 9 bases not matched to a gene. The CDR3 has 17 amino acids. CDR3 nucleotide sequence: TGTGCCACCAGTGATATCCGGGCTAGCGGACCCTACAATGAGCAGTTCTTC. This gives the protein CATSDIRASGPYNEQFF.

The sample holds a few counts of this clonotype. V and J are TRBV6-4 and TRBJ1-1; D is unresolved. The ends were cut back, 3 bases at V and 5 bases at J, with 10 bases in the middle. Germline V lookup: CDR1 MRHNA, CDR2 SNTAGT. The CDR3 has 13 residues. CDR3 amino acids: CASSEEGWTEAFF. The CDR3 DNA reads as TGTGCCAGCAGTGAGGAGGGTTGGACTGAAGCTTTCTTT.

This clonotype was recorded many times. Sequence at one end of the junction differs from germline and may be a read error. J is TRBJ2-2 and V is TRBV10-3; possible D gene TRBD2, 5 bases. CDR1 and CDR2 (germline): ENHRY, SYGVKD. This CDR3 has 11 amino acids. CDR3 sequence (DNA): TGTGCCATCGGCGAGGCCGGGGAGCTGCTTTTT. Residues: CAIGEAGELLF.

This clonotype was picked up many times. V usage is TRBV2 and J usage is TRBJ1-5; 7 bases match TRBD1. The V gene end was trimmed by 6 bases and the J gene end by 0 bases; junction bases not matched to a gene: 8. The CDR3 covers 16 residues. Germline assignment: CDR1 SNHLY and CDR2 FYNNEI. DNA for the CDR3: TGTGCCAGCAGCCCCGGGGACAGAGATAGCAATCAGCCCCAGCATTTT. This gives the protein CASSPGDRDSNQPQHF. The variable domain in full, with the rest retrieved from reference TRBV2 and TRBJ1-5, is EPEVTQTPSHQVTQMGQEVILRCVPISNHLYFYWYRQILGQKVEFLVSFYNNEISEKSEIFDDQFSVERPDGSNFTLKIRSTKLEDSAMYFCASSPGDRDSNQPQHFGDGTRLSIL.

In its sample, this clonotype was seen many times. V usage is TRBV5-8 and J usage is TRBJ1-6, with TRBD1 as a possible D gene (5 bases). The germline V gene encodes CDR1 SGHTS and CDR2 YDEGEE. V was pared by 4 bases and J by 7 bases, with 15 bases between. The CDR3 totals 15 residues. In DNA, the CDR3 is TGTGCCAGCAGCCCAAGGGGCAGACCAAATTCACCCCTCCACTTT. Its protein product is CASSPRGRPNSPLHF.

This clonotype was counted between two and nine times. V gene TRBV29-1 combines with J gene TRBJ2-7; no clear D. CDR1 is SQVTM and CDR2 is ANQGSEA in the germline V gene. The CDR3 length is 10 residues. Trimming removed 4 bases at V and 5 bases at J, with 6 bases between. The CDR3 nucleotides are TGCAGCGTTGTAACCGACGAGCAGTACTTC. This sequence encodes CSVVTDEQYF.

In its sample, this clonotype was seen a few times. V and J are TRBV7-8 and TRBJ1-3; TRBD1 matches at 11 bases. The V segment lost 5 bases and the J segment 0 bases; nucleotides outside the gene matches: 6. CDR1 and CDR2 (germline): SGHVS, FQNEAQ. The length of the CDR3 is 17 residues. This CDR3 is CASSPGDRGFSGNTIYF. The CDR3 nucleotides read TGTGCCAGCAGCCCAGGGGACAGGGGGTTCTCTGGAAACACCATATATTTT. The full variable domain, completed using reference TRBV7-8 and TRBJ1-3, is GAGVSQSPRYKVAKRGQDVALRCDPISGHVSLFWYQQALGQGPEFLTYFQNEAQLDKSGLPSDRFFAERPEGSVSTLKIQRTQQEDSAVYLCASSPGDRGFSGNTIYFGEGSWLTVV.

This chain joins TRBV29-1 and TRBJ2-5; D call uncertain. Germline V gives CDR1 SQVTM, CDR2 ANQGSEA. V lost 4 bases, J lost 2 bases, and 8 bases lay in between. CDR3 length equals 12 residues. The CDR3 is CSVADGQETQYF. Written as DNA, the CDR3 is TGCAGCGTTGCTGACGGACAAGAGACCCAGTACTTC.

This chain connects TRBV24-1 to TRBJ1-2; TRBD1 aligns across 10 bases. J lost 8 bases, V lost 9 bases, and 8 bases had no gene match. Germline V gene sequence: CDR1 KGHDR, CDR2 SFDVKD. This CDR3 is 13 amino acids long. The CDR3 protein is CATGRTGGRGYTF. For the CDR3, the DNA is TGTGCCACCGGACGGACAGGGGGGAGAGGCTACACCTTC.

V is TRBV6-4 and J is TRBJ2-1; D is unresolved. This CDR3 is 15 amino acids long. Germline V gives CDR1 MRHNA, CDR2 SNTAGT. The V end lost 5 bases, the J end lost 8 bases, and 19 bases lay between the germline ends. The DNA for the CDR3 is TGTGCCAGCAGTAAGACCCGCCTAGTGGGCGATGAGCAGTTCTTC. Amino acids: CASSKTRLVGDEQFF.

This clonotype occurred many times. This chain uses TRBV10-3 with TRBJ2-7; D remains unclear. The length of the CDR3 is 12 residues. The V end lost 10 bases, the J end lost 6 bases, and 16 bases lay between the germline ends. CDR1 and CDR2 from the germline V gene are ENHRY and SYGVKD. The DNA for the CDR3 is TGTGCCAGCAATCACCGGCTGGGCGAGCAGTACTTC. Translation: CASNHRLGEQYF.

The rearrangement joins TRBV19 to TRBJ2-3, with D tentatively TRBD1 or TRBD2 (5 bases each). The CDR3 covers 15 residues. Trimming cost V 5 bases and J 5 bases, with 17 bases left between them. Germline CDR1 and CDR2: LNHDA and SQIVND (reference sequence). CDR3 residues: CASSPRDERLDTQYF. CDR3 bases: TGTGCCAGTAGTCCCCGGGACGAGAGACTAGATACGCAGTATTTT.

The chain carries TRBV30 and TRBJ1-4, with D possibly matching TRBD1 (5 bases). The CDR3 is 12 residues long. From germline, CDR1 is GTSNPN and CDR2 SVGIG (reference sequence). The V gene lost 2 bases and the J gene lost 8 bases, with 9 bases spanning the gap. The CDR3 loop reads CAWSRGGEKLFF. In nucleotides, the CDR3 is TGTGCCTGGAGTAGGGGTGGGGAAAAACTGTTTTTT.

This clonotype was seen many times. The chain uses TRBV10-3 and TRBJ2-3, with D tentatively TRBD2 (5 bases). The CDR3 totals 15 residues. Deletions cut 4 bases from V and 0 bases from J, with 11 bases between. Germline CDR1 is ENHRY and CDR2 is SYGVKD. The CDR3 sequence: CAISGSSGSTDTQYF. The CDR3 DNA reads TGTGCCATCAGTGGCTCCAGCGGAAGCACAGATACGCAGTATTTT.

The rearrangement uses TRBV5-4 and TRBJ2-7, with 7 bases that match TRBD2. CDR1 and CDR2 (germline): SGHNT, YYREEE (reference sequence). The V segment lost 4 bases and the J segment 3 bases; nucleotides outside the gene matches: 10. The CDR3 sequence is 15 residues long. CDR3 sequence: CASSPNSGSFYEQYF. DNA of the CDR3: TGTGCCAGCAGCCCTAATAGCGGGTCCTTCTACGAGCAGTACTTC.

By proportion, this clonotype is medium-sized. The junction and the germline gene differ at one end; a read error may be behind it. This sequence joins TRBV24-1 and TRBJ1-2; 7 nucleotides agree with TRBD1. The CDR3 consists of 16 residues. Germline V gene data show CDR1 as KGHDR and CDR2 as SFDVKD. CDR3 residues: CATRDLRQGVNYGYTF. The CDR3 coding sequence is TGTGCCACCAGGGATTTGCGACAGGGAGTTAACTATGGCTACACCTTC.

The CDR3 bases are TGTGCCACACGGACAGGGGACTACGAGCAGTACTTC. Its translation is CATRTGDYEQYF. V usage is TRBV27 and J usage is TRBJ2-7, with TRBD1 identical over 9 bases. This CDR3 region has 12 residues. V lost 10 bases, J lost 3 bases, and 4 bases stayed unmatched. The germline V gene has CDR1 MNHEY and CDR2 SMNVEV (reference sequence).

The rearrangement links TRBV9 to TRBJ1-5; D is possibly TRBD1 (6 bases). From germline, CDR1 is SGDLS and CDR2 YYNGEE. V was clipped by 4 bases and J by 3 bases, with 14 bases between them. The CDR3 has 15 residues. CDR3 bases: TGTGCCAGCAGCTTAAGGGGGGGGTTCAATCAGCCCCAGCATTTT. This codes for CASSLRGGFNQPQHF.

This clonotype showed up just a few times. V is TRBV20-1 and J is TRBJ2-1; no clear D gene. The CDR3 is 12 amino acids. Germline values: CDR1 DFQATT, CDR2 SNEGSKA (reference sequence). Trimming shortened V by 7 bases and J by 4 bases, and 11 bases separated the two germline ends. In DNA, the CDR3 is TGCAGTGGCAATACTGATTACAATGAGCAGTTCTTC. Protein product: CSGNTDYNEQFF.

This clonotype occurred many times. The V call is TRBV11-2, the J call TRBJ1-6; 7 bases are shared with TRBD1. There are 14 residues in the CDR3. Germline CDR1 is SGHAT and CDR2 is FQNNGV. The junction had 7 bases not matched to a gene; V was cut back by 4 bases and J by 10 bases. The CDR3 DNA reads as TGTGCCAGCAGCTCCAGACAGGGTAGATCACCCCTCCACTTT. This encodes CASSSRQGRSPLHF.

The V gene is TRBV5-1, the J gene TRBJ1-1, with 8 bases matching TRBD1. Per the germline V gene, CDR1 is SGHRS and CDR2 is YFSETQ. CDR3 length equals 11 residues. The V gene end was trimmed by 3 bases and the J gene end by 9 bases; junction bases not matched to a gene: 1. CDR3 sequence: CASSYRGKAFF. CDR3 bases: TGCGCCAGCAGCTACAGGGGGAAAGCTTTCTTT.

This clonotype was detected ten times or more. The rearrangement joins TRBV29-1 to TRBJ1-1; the D is unclear. CDR1 is SQVTM, CDR2 ANQGSEA, per germline. The CDR3 is made up of 11 amino acids. V was clipped by 5 bases and J by 6 bases, with 10 bases between them. The CDR3: CSVSNGPEAFF. The CDR3 DNA reads as TGCAGCGTTAGCAACGGCCCTGAAGCTTTCTTT.

This clonotype has a count of ten or more. The chain carries TRBV7-2 and TRBJ2-7, with a weak D call TRBD1 (6 bases). The CDR3 length is 13 residues. Germline V gives CDR1 SGHTA, CDR2 FQGNSA. V lost 4 bases to trimming and J lost 6 bases, with 13 bases between them. The CDR3 loop is CASSSGPGVEQYF. CDR3 nucleotides: TGTGCCAGCAGCTCGGGACCAGGGGTCGAGCAGTACTTC.

The V gene is TRBV19, the J gene TRBJ2-5, with D tentatively TRBD2 (5 bases). The CDR3 is 13 amino acids. CDR1 LNHDA and CDR2 SQIVND come from the germline V gene (reference sequence). The V gene lost 4 bases and the J gene lost 4 bases, with 10 bases spanning the gap. The CDR3 loop is CASSTGRGETQYF. CDR3 nucleotides: TGTGCCAGTAGTACCGGACGGGGAGAGACCCAGTACTTC.

This clonotype came up many times. The chain combines TRBV10-3 with TRBJ1-1; D is unresolved. CDR3 size: 13 residues. V lost 4 bases and J 1 base, leaving 7 bases between the germline ends. In germline, CDR1 is ENHRY, CDR2 SYGVKD. The CDR3 DNA is TGTGCCATCAGTGGAGACTCGAACACTGAAGCTTTCTTT. Its translation is CAISGDSNTEAFF.

This clonotype has a count of ten or more. This CDR3 is CASSFPTGSSGNTIYF. CDR3 nucleotide sequence: TGTGCCAGCAGCTTCCCGACAGGGAGCTCTGGAAACACCATATATTTT. The V gene is TRBV7-9, the J gene TRBJ1-3, with 7 bases that match TRBD1. Germline V gives CDR1 SEHNR, CDR2 FQNEAQ (reference sequence). J gave up 0 bases and V 3 bases, and 5 bases lay outside the gene matches. This CDR3 region has 16 residues.

The chain carries TRBV19 and TRBJ2-7; 9 nucleotides match TRBD2. The V gene's germline CDR1 is LNHDA and CDR2 SQIVND (reference sequence). The CDR3 loop spans 14 amino acids. The CDR3 bases are TGTGCTAGAGCTAGCGGGGTGAACTCCTACGAGCAGTACTTC. Encoded protein: CARASGVNSYEQYF. Using reference TRBV19 and TRBJ2-7 for the parts outside the CDR3, the full variable domain is DGGITQSPKYLFRKEGQNVTLSCEQNLNHDAMYWYRQDPGQGLRLIYYSQIVNDFQKGDIAEGYSVSREKKESFPLTVTSAQKNPTAFYLCARASGVNSYEQYFGPGTRLTVT.

This clonotype was counted many times. The CDR3 DNA follows: TGCAGTGCTAGAGATCTCGAAGGGAGAGATGACTATGGCTACACCTTC. As protein: CSARDLEGRDDYGYTF. The rearrangement joins TRBV20-1 to TRBJ1-2; D unresolved. The V gene's germline CDR1 is DFQATT and CDR2 SNEGSKA (reference sequence). Between the trimmed V and J ends, which lost 0 bases and 3 bases, there was a span of 17 bases. The CDR3 contains 16 residues.

The rearrangement joins TRBV20-1 to TRBJ2-7; 10 bases agree with TRBD1. V dropped 7 bases and J dropped 4; count of bases not matched to a gene: 4. This CDR3 is 12 amino acids long. CDR1 is DFQATT and CDR2 is SNEGSKA in the germline V gene (reference sequence). The CDR3 loop is CSGTGGLYEQYF. The CDR3 bases are TGCAGTGGGACAGGGGGGTTGTACGAGCAGTACTTC.